The T cell receptor (beta chain) described here comes from a study of T cells in Graves' hyperthyroidism and ophthalmopathy. The junction had 8 bases not matched to a gene; V was cut back by 2 bases and J by 9 bases. The CDR3 sequence is 13 residues long. From germline, CDR1 is SGHRS and CDR2 YFSETQ. There were TCR beta CDR3 regions amplified from RNA transcripts. HTBI primers were employed in a first-round RT-PCR of the TCR CDR3. TCRdb ran MiXCR on the multiplex PCR reads and lists one entry per CDR3 protein. The repertoire has hundreds of thousands of distinct CDR3 sequences, approximately 15% of them found once; the top ten carry approximately 13%. This clonotype occurred many times.

Sequencing input: blood. This chain joins TRBV5-1 and TRBJ2-7, with 7 bases lining up with TRBD2. The TCR sequence derives from a young man with Graves' ophthalmopathy. The CDR3 loop reads CASSFGTNMGQYF. CDR3 in DNA: TGCGCCAGCAGCTTCGGGACTAACATGGGGCAGTACTTC.